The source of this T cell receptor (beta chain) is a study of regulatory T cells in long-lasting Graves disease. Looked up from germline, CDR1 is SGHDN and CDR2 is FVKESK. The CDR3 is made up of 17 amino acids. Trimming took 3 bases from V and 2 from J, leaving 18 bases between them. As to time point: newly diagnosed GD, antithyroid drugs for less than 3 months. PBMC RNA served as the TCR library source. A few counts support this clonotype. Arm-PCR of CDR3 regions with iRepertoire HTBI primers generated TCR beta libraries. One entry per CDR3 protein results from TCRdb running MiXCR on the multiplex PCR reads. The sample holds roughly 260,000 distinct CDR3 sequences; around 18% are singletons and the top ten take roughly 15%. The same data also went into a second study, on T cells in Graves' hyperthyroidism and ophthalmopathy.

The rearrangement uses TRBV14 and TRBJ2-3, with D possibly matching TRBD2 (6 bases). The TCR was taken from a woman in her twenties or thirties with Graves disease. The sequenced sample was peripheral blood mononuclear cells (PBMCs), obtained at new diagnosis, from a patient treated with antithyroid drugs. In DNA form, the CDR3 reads TGTGCCAGCAGCCAGTTTTACCTAGCGCCGGACACAGATACGCAGTATTTT. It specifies CASSQFYLAPDTDTQYF.